This TCR beta chain was retrieved from a study of OX40 agonist ivuxolimab in advanced cancers. Study details: It was ivuxolimab, an agonistic anti-OX40 (CD134) antibody, that patients were treated with. Study-level findings and limits: Both CD4+ and CD8+ T cell populations in blood had undergone clonal expansion by week 6 at 0.1 to 3.0 mg/kg.

TCRdb's copy holds only in-frame clones and misses some; the assay was immunoSEQ multiplex PCR. Of about 21,000 clones listed, around nine tenths are singletons. The CDR3 contains 13 residues. Germline CDR1 reads SQVTM; CDR2 reads ANQGSEA. V dropped 7 bases and J dropped 0 bases, with 13 bases sitting between them. With respect to this clone: Its antigen is not known.

Here the sequenced sample was CD4+ or CD8+ T cells sorted from blood, taken in a trial of the OX40 agonist ivuxolimab. V gene TRBV29-1 combines with J gene TRBJ2-7; the D gene is possibly TRBD2 (7 bases). The TCR originated in an adult with an advanced solid tumor such as melanoma, head and neck, liver or kidney cancer. This chain's CDR3 is CSARGGGSYEQYF. CDR3 DNA: TGCAGCGCTAGAGGGGGGGGCTCCTACGAGCAGTACTTC.